One and the same sample provided the 28 T cell receptor beta chains below, sequenced in a study of blood T cells in healthy people across ages. Together with a sample-barcoded 5' primer, a J-beta primer mix was included in a second PCR lasting roughly 6 to 12 cycles. TCRdb reprocessed the 5' RACE reads with MiXCR, giving one entry per CDR3 protein. The table records about 1.6 million distinct CDR3 sequences, about 35% of them present only once. Sequenced sample: blood. The receptors stem from a young woman in good health.

Concerning this clonotype: A much larger clone is a single base away; this may be a read error. V is TRBV4-2 and J is TRBJ2-7; maybe TRBD2 (6 bases). There are 14 residues in the CDR3. The germline V gene encodes CDR1 LGHNA and CDR2 YNFKEQ. CDR3: CASSRRGEAYELYF. The CDR3, as DNA: TGTGCCAGCAGCCGTCGCGGGGAAGCCTACGAGCTGTACTTC.

The sample holds one count of this clonotype. The gene calls are TRBV27 and TRBJ2-2, with 14 bases that match TRBD2. The junction had 5 bases not matched to a gene; V was cut back by 4 bases and J by 1 base. The CDR3 spans 18 residues. CDR1 and CDR2 (germline): MNHEY, SMNVEV (reference sequence). DNA of the CDR3: TGTGCCAGCAGTTCGACTAGCGGGGGGGCCAAGAACACCGGGGAGCTGTTTTTT. Translating gives CASSSTSGGAKNTGELFF.

The table lists this clonotype with many counts. The DNA of the CDR3 is TGCGCCAGCAGCCAAGCCTGGGATGTCTTCGTGCGGGGTGGCGAGCAGTACTTC. It yields the protein CASSQAWDVFVRGGEQYF. The chain links TRBV4-1 to TRBJ2-5; TRBD2 is a possible D gene (6 bases). Gene TRBJ2-7 matches the end of the DNA better, so the J call may be wrong. The CDR3 contains 18 residues. Germline-derived CDR1 and CDR2 are MGHRA and YSYEKL.

This clonotype was detected a few times. This sequence joins TRBV11-2 and TRBJ2-5; D is uncertain. V lost 1 base, J lost 3 bases, and 6 bases lay in between. The germline CDR1 and CDR2 sequences are SGHAT and FQNNGV. The CDR3 sequence is 13 residues long. CDR3 nucleotides: TGTGCCAGCAGCTTAGTGGGTAAAGAGACCCAGTACTTC. Protein: CASSLVGKETQYF.

A few counts support this clonotype. The chain couples TRBV7-8 to TRBJ2-1; TRBD2 matches 11 bases. V shed 4 bases and J 8 bases; nucleotides not matched to a gene: 19. CDR1 SGHVS and CDR2 FQNEAQ come from the germline V gene. The CDR3 totals 19 residues. CDR3 protein: CASSSPIIVAGGPIYEQFF. As DNA, the CDR3 is TGTGCCAGCAGCTCGCCAATCATTGTAGCGGGGGGGCCTATCTATGAGCAGTTCTTC.

This clonotype showed up many times. In DNA form, the CDR3 reads TGTGCCATCAGGGGGGAGACCCAGTACTTC. Translation gives CAIRGETQYF. V is TRBV28 and J is TRBJ2-5, with TRBD1 matching over 7 bases. CDR3 length: 10 residues. Germline lookup yields CDR1 MDHEN and CDR2 SYDVKM. Trimming removed 10 bases from V and 5 bases from J; junction bases left unmatched: 1.

This clonotype was counted a few times. The chain uses TRBV9 and TRBJ2-3, with TRBD2 matching over 7 bases. Germline V CDR1 and CDR2: SGDLS, YYNGEE. This CDR3 spans 15 amino acids. V was pared by 4 bases and J by 2 bases, with 7 bases of the junction left unmatched. This CDR3 is CASSTRTRYTDTQYF. DNA for the CDR3: TGTGCCAGCAGCACCCGGACTAGGTACACAGATACGCAGTATTTT.

The chain has TRBV3-1 and TRBJ2-7, with D perhaps TRBD1 (5 bases). V was shortened by 1 base and J by 3 bases, with 10 bases between the two germline ends. The CDR3 is made up of 14 amino acids. Germline CDR1 LGHDT, CDR2 YNNKEL (reference sequence). The CDR3 DNA is TGTGCCAGCAGCCAAGGGGCCAGGGTCTACGAGCAGTACTTC. This codes for CASSQGARVYEQYF.

The chain uses TRBV4-1 and TRBJ1-2, with 10 bases fitting TRBD1. CDR1 and CDR2 (germline): MGHRA, YSYEKL. V was clipped by 7 bases and J by 3 bases; unmatched bases: 8. This CDR3 spans 15 amino acids. The CDR3 reads CASTQGTGVDYGYTF. CDR3 in DNA: TGCGCCAGCACCCAGGGGACAGGGGTCGACTATGGCTACACCTTC.

In its sample, this clonotype was seen a few times. The chain employs TRBV29-1 and TRBJ2-7, with 7 nucleotides matching TRBD1. The CDR3 totals 15 residues. The trim removed 6 bases at V and 0 bases at J, leaving 11 bases unmatched. Germline V CDR1 and CDR2: SQVTM, ANQGSEA. This CDR3 reads CSVGDRQGLSYEQYF. The CDR3 coding sequence is TGCAGCGTGGGAGACAGACAGGGCCTCTCCTACGAGCAGTACTTC.

This chain links TRBV3-1 with TRBJ2-5, with 7 positions matching TRBD1. J gave up 5 bases and V 5 bases, and 11 bases lay outside the gene matches. The CDR3 has 15 residues. The germline V gene has CDR1 LGHDT and CDR2 YNNKEL (reference sequence). The CDR3 sequence: CASSSQYRGQETQYF. DNA of the CDR3: TGTGCCAGCAGCTCCCAATACAGGGGTCAGGAGACCCAGTACTTC.

The chain links TRBV7-9 to TRBJ2-1, with 7 positions matching TRBD2. The V and J ends lost 4 bases and 3 bases, in that order; junction bases with no gene match: 6. There are 15 residues in the CDR3. Germline CDR1 and CDR2: SEHNR and FQNEAQ (reference sequence). This CDR3 is CASSSAGTNYNEQFF. The CDR3 nucleotides are TGTGCCAGCAGCTCAGCCGGGACTAACTACAATGAGCAGTTCTTC.

The chain couples TRBV7-9 to TRBJ1-6; D perhaps matches TRBD1 (6 bases). The CDR3 runs 16 residues. Germline loops: CDR1 SEHNR, CDR2 FQNEAQ (reference sequence). V dropped 5 bases and J dropped 10 bases, with 21 bases sitting between them. The CDR3 sequence: CASSPQGLGGRSPLHF. CDR3 sequence (DNA): TGTGCCAGCAGCCCGCAGGGTCTGGGGGGGCGGTCACCCCTCCACTTT.

There are many counts of this clonotype. V gene TRBV27 combines with J gene TRBJ2-7, with 13 bases lining up with TRBD2. This CDR3 is built from 14 residues. Trimming cost V 8 bases and J 0 bases; bases outside gene matches: 1. The V gene's germline CDR1 is MNHEY and CDR2 SMNVEV (reference sequence). CDR3 sequence reads: CASGLAGDSYEQYF. As DNA, the CDR3 is TGTGCCAGCGGACTAGCGGGAGACTCCTACGAGCAGTACTTC.

The chain couples TRBV12-3 or TRBV12-4 to TRBJ1-2; D remains ambiguous. This CDR3 spans 13 amino acids. Trimming removed 5 bases from V and 4 bases from J, with 11 bases in between. Here the CDR3 reads CASSPGRVYGYTF. As DNA, the CDR3 is TGTGCCAGCAGTCCTGGACGGGTCTATGGCTACACCTTC.

V gene TRBV5-1 combines with J gene TRBJ2-1, with 11 bases identical to TRBD2. Germline V gene data show CDR1 as SGHRS and CDR2 as YFSETQ. The CDR3 is 14 residues long. J gave up 10 bases and V 1 base, and 4 bases lay outside the gene matches. CDR3 region: CASSLTSGSQEQFF. The CDR3, as DNA: TGCGCCAGCAGCTTGACTAGCGGGAGTCAAGAGCAGTTCTTC.

In the case of this clonotype: The junction and the germline gene differ at one end; a read error may be behind it. This rearrangement joins TRBV6-2 or TRBV6-3 to TRBJ2-3; possibly TRBD1 or TRBD2 for D (7 bases each). The germline CDR1 and CDR2 sequences are MNHEY and SVGEGT. The CDR3 totals 16 residues. DNA for the CDR3: TGTGCCAGCAGTTACGGGGAGGGGGCGGCCACTGATACGCAGTACTTT. Encoded protein: CASSYGEGAATDTQYF.

A few counts support this clonotype. The CDR3: CACSSYNEQFF. The CDR3 bases are TGTGCCTGTAGCTCCTACAATGAGCAGTTCTTC. The chain carries TRBV30 and TRBJ2-1; D remains ambiguous. This CDR3 region has 11 residues. V was shortened by 6 bases and J by 0 bases, with 3 bases between the two germline ends. CDR1 GTSNPN and CDR2 SVGIG come from the germline V gene (reference sequence).

This clonotype was counted between two and nine times. The chain joins TRBV29-1 to TRBJ1-2; TRBD1 matches 11 bases. The CDR3 runs 13 residues. Trimming cost V 6 bases and J 10 bases; bases outside gene matches: 10. Looked up from germline, CDR1 is SQVTM and CDR2 is ANQGSEA. This CDR3 is CSVGGGQGEDYTF. CDR3 in DNA: TGCAGCGTGGGGGGGGGACAGGGGGAGGACTACACCTTC. The full variable domain, in which reference TRBV29-1 and TRBJ1-2 provide the parts outside the CDR3, is SAVISQKPSRDICQRGTSLTIQCQVDSQVTMMFWYRQQPGQSLTLIATANQGSEATYESGFVIDKFPISRPNLTFSTLTVSNMSPEDSSIYLCSVGGGQGEDYTFGSGTRLTVV.

The chain has TRBV2 and TRBJ2-1; D gene unclear. Trimming removed 6 bases at V and 3 bases at J, with 9 bases between. The CDR3 consists of 13 residues. Germline V gene sequence: CDR1 SNHLY, CDR2 FYNNEI. CDR3 in amino acids: CASRTEGYNEQFF. The CDR3 DNA sequence: TGTGCCAGCAGAACAGAAGGCTACAATGAGCAGTTCTTC.

Note on this clonotype: A read error is possible here, since a much larger clone lies one base away. The CDR3 bases are TGCGGCGTTTCCGGGACTCACGCTTCAGGAGAGCAGTTCTTC. It yields the protein CGVSGTHASGEQFF. The V gene is TRBV29-1, the J gene TRBJ2-1, with D perhaps TRBD2 (6 bases). There are 14 residues in the CDR3. Germline values: CDR1 SQVTM, CDR2 ANQGSEA.

V is TRBV9 and J is TRBJ1-2; 12 positions match TRBD1. The CDR3 sequence is 15 residues long. The germline CDR1 and CDR2 sequences are SGDLS and YYNGEE. Trimming removed 4 bases from V and 8 bases from J; junction bases left unmatched: 9. The CDR3 coding sequence is TGTGCCAGCAGCCCCCGGGACAGGGGGCTGGTAGGCTACACCTTC. Translation: CASSPRDRGLVGYTF.

The rearrangement links TRBV30 to TRBJ2-5; 12 nucleotides agree with TRBD2. CDR1 GTSNPN and CDR2 SVGIG come from the germline V gene (reference sequence). This CDR3 is built from 15 residues. V trimming: 2 bases; J trimming: 5 bases; junction bases outside the gene matches: 6. The CDR3 region has the DNA TGTGCCTGGAGTACACCCGGGACTAGCGGGGAGACCCAGTACTTC. The encoded protein is CAWSTPGTSGETQYF. Full variable domain (remainder filled in from reference TRBV30 and TRBJ2-5): SQTIHQWPATLVQPVGSPLSLECTVEGTSNPNLYWYRQAAGRGLQLLFYSVGIGQISSEVPQNLSASRPQDRQFILSSKKLLLSDSGFYLCAWSTPGTSGETQYFGPGTRLLVL.

The chain joins TRBV2 to TRBJ2-1; D call uncertain. V dropped 1 base and J dropped 11 bases, with 6 bases sitting between them. The CDR3 loop spans 11 amino acids. The germline V gene encodes CDR1 SNHLY and CDR2 FYNNEI. DNA for the CDR3: TGTGCCAGCAGTGAAGAGAGCCAGCAGTTCTTC. Translation gives CASSEESQQFF.

The gene calls are TRBV6-5 and TRBJ2-3, with 7 bases lining up with TRBD2. The CDR3 has 16 residues. The V segment lost 6 bases and the J segment 4 bases; nucleotides outside the gene matches: 13. CDR1 is MNHEY and CDR2 is SVGAGI in the germline V gene. The CDR3, as DNA: TGTGCCAGCAGCCCCCAGAGGGAGGGCCTGGCAGATACGCAGTATTTT. As protein: CASSPQREGLADTQYF.

This clonotype was recorded many times. The chain links TRBV10-3 to TRBJ1-1; D remains ambiguous. Trimming took off 4 bases at V and 0 bases at J, with 6 bases between the two ends. CDR1 ENHRY and CDR2 SYGVKD come from the germline V gene. CDR3 length: 13 amino acids. The CDR3 loop reads CAISVGLNTEAFF. CDR3 in DNA: TGTGCCATCAGTGTAGGCCTGAACACTGAAGCTTTCTTT.

The rearrangement links TRBV24-1 to TRBJ2-3, with TRBD2 identical over 10 bases. This CDR3 is built from 17 residues. Trimming at V came to 4 bases and at J to 0 bases, leaving 6 bases not matched to a gene. CDR1 is KGHDR, CDR2 SFDVKD, per germline. CDR3: CATSDSILAGSTDTQYF. CDR3 DNA: TGTGCCACCAGTGACTCGATACTAGCGGGAAGCACAGATACGCAGTATTTT.

The rearrangement joins TRBV6-6 to TRBJ1-2, with 8 bases fitting TRBD1. The CDR3 spans 14 residues. V shed 2 bases, J shed 3 bases, and the junction held 2 bases outside the gene matches. Germline assignment: CDR1 MNHNY and CDR2 SVGAGI (reference sequence). CDR3 coding DNA: TGTGCCAGCAGTTACCAGGGGGCTGACTATGGCTACACCTTC. This encodes CASSYQGADYGYTF.